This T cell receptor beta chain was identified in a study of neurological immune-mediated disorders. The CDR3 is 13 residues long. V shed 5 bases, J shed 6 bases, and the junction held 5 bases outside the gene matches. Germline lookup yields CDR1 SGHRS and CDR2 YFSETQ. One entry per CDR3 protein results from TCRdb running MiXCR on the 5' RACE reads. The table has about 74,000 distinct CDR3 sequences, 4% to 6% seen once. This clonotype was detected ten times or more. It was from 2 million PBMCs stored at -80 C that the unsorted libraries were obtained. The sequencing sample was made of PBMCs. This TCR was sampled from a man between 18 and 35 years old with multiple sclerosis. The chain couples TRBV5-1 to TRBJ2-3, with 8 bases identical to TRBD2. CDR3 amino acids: CASRREVGDTQYF. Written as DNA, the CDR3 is TGCGCCAGCAGGCGGGAGGTCGGCGATACGCAGTATTTT.